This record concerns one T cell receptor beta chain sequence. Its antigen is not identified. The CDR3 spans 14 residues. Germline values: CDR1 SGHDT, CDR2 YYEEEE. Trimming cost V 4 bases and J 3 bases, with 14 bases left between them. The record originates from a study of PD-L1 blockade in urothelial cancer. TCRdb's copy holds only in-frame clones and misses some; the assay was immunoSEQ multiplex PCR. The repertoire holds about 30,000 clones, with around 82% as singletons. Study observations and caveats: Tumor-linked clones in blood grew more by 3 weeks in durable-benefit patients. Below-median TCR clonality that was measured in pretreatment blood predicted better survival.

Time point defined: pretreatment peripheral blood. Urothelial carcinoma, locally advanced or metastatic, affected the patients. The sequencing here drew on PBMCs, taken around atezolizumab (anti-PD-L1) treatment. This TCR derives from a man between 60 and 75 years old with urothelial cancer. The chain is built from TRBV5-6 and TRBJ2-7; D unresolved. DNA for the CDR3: TGTGCCAGCAGCCCTGCCCTAAGCCTCTACGAGCAGTACTTC. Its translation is CASSPALSLYEQYF.